One and the same sample provided the 8 T cell receptor beta chains below, sequenced in a study of blood T cell repertoires in COVID-19. Here immunoSEQ multiplex PCR was the method, and the copy in TCRdb shows in-frame clones only, minus some. The sample consists of some 460,000 clones, 80% to 90% of them appearing once. What was sequenced was peripheral blood. These receptors were collected from a woman aged 25 to 39 with acute or convalescent COVID-19.

This chain uses TRBV24-1 with TRBJ1-4; D ambiguous. The CDR3 has 14 amino acids. Germline V gene lookup returns CDR1 KGHDR and CDR2 SFDVKD. Trimming left V 4 bases short and J 8 bases short, with 13 bases between. This chain's CDR3 is CATSDGGIGEKLFF. For the CDR3, the DNA is TGTGCCACCAGTGACGGAGGGATTGGAGAAAAACTGTTTTTT.

The V gene is TRBV7-2, the J gene TRBJ2-5, with a tentative D call TRBD1 (5 bases). This CDR3 has 15 amino acids. Germline V gene lookup returns CDR1 SGHTA and CDR2 FQGNSA. Deletions cut 1 base from V and 4 bases from J, with 13 bases between. DNA of the CDR3: TGTGCCAGCAGCTTAGGACAGATCCTCTCAGAGACCCAGTACTTC. Its protein product is CASSLGQILSETQYF.

The chain employs TRBV7-6 and TRBJ1-2; D unresolved. The CDR3 covers 15 residues. The germline CDR1 and CDR2 sequences are SGHVS and FNYEAQ. V was shortened by 5 bases and J by 4 bases, with 17 bases between the two germline ends. The CDR3 bases are TGTGCCAGCAGCCGATCGGGAGAAACACTCTATGGCTACACCTTC. Protein product: CASSRSGETLYGYTF. The full variable domain, rest sourced from reference TRBV7-6 and TRBJ1-2, is GAGVSQSPRYKVTKRGQDVALRCDPISGHVSLYWYRQALGQGPEFLTYFNYEAQQDKSGLPNDRFSAERPEGSISTLTIQRTEQRDSAMYRCASSRSGETLYGYTFGSGTRLTVV.

This chain uses TRBV6-6 with TRBJ1-1; D might be TRBD1 (6 bases). CDR1 is MNHNY and CDR2 is SVGAGI in the germline V gene (reference sequence). V was cut by 2 bases and J by 7 bases, with 17 bases left in between. The CDR3 is 15 residues long. CDR3 sequence (DNA): TGTGCCAGCAGTTACGGGGCGGGGGCCGATAATGAAGCTTTCTTT. It specifies CASSYGAGADNEAFF.

The chain is built from TRBV29-1 and TRBJ2-5; D is possibly TRBD2 (5 bases). The CDR3 contains 14 residues. Germline loops: CDR1 SQVTM, CDR2 ANQGSEA. V was pared by 1 base and J by 1 base, with 10 bases between. Here the CDR3 reads CSVEGPDFQETQYF. CDR3 coding DNA: TGCAGCGTTGAAGGACCGGACTTCCAAGAGACCCAGTACTTC.

This chain connects TRBV6-5 to TRBJ1-4, with TRBD1 identical over 8 bases. V was pared by 10 bases and J by 5 bases, with 9 bases of the junction left unmatched. The CDR3 is made up of 14 amino acids. Germline-derived CDR1 and CDR2 are MNHEY and SVGAGI. The CDR3 DNA reads TGTGCCACTGGGGGGGGACAGGCAAATGAAAAACTGTTTTTT. It specifies CATGGGQANEKLFF.

This chain joins TRBV19 and TRBJ2-7, with D unresolved. The V and J ends lost 0 bases and 2 bases respectively, with 11 bases between them. The germline V gene encodes CDR1 LNHDA and CDR2 SQIVND (reference sequence). The length of the CDR3 is 15 residues. The CDR3 loop reads CASSIESRSTYEQYF. CDR3 coding DNA: TGTGCCAGTAGTATAGAGTCTCGGTCAACCTACGAGCAGTACTTC. The full variable domain, in which reference TRBV19 and TRBJ2-7 provide the parts outside the CDR3, is DGGITQSPKYLFRKEGQNVTLSCEQNLNHDAMYWYRQDPGQGLRLIYYSQIVNDFQKGDIAEGYSVSREKKESFPLTVTSAQKNPTAFYLCASSIESRSTYEQYFGPGTRLTVT.

The chain combines TRBV5-6 with TRBJ1-1; 7 nucleotides match TRBD1. V gave up 4 bases and J gave up 5 bases; unmatched junction bases: 14. The CDR3 runs to 16 residues. Germline CDR1 and CDR2: SGHDT and YYEEEE. CDR3 amino acids: CASSTRDRVLGTEAFF. For the CDR3, the DNA is TGTGCCAGCAGCACGCGAGACAGGGTGTTGGGAACTGAAGCTTTCTTT.